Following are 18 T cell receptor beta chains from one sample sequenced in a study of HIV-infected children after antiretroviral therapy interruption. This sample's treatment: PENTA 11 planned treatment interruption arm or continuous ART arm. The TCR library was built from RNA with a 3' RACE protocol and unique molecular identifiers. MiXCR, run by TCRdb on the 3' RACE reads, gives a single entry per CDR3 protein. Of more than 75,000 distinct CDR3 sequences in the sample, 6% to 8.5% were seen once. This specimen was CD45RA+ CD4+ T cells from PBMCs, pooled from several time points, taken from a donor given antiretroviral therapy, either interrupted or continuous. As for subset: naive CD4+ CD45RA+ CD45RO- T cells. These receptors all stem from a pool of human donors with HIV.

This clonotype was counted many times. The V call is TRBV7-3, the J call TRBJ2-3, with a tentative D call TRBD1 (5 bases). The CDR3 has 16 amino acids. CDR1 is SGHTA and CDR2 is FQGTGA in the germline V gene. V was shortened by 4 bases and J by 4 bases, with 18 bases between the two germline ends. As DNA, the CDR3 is TGTGCCAGCAGCTCAGGACACACCCGGACCCCAGATACGCAGTATTTT. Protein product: CASSSGHTRTPDTQYF.

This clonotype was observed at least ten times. CDR3 bases: TGCAGTGCTAGTGATAGCTCCCGCTACGAGCAGTACTTC. It is translated as CSASDSSRYEQYF. The chain is built from TRBV20-1 and TRBJ2-7; D ambiguous. The CDR3 is made up of 13 amino acids. CDR1 DFQATT and CDR2 SNEGSKA come from the germline V gene (reference sequence). V was clipped by 3 bases and J by 3 bases, with 12 bases between them.

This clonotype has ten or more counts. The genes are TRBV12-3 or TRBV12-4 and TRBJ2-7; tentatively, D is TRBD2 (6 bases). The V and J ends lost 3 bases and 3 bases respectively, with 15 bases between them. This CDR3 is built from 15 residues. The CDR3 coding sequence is TGTGCCAGCAGTTTTTACGGGAGCTTCTACTACGAGCAGTACTTC. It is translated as CASSFYGSFYYEQYF.

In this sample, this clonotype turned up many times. The CDR3 nucleotides are TGTGCCAGCAGCCCCGAGGCGACTAGCACAGATACGCAGTATTTT. Protein sequence: CASSPEATSTDTQYF. This chain connects TRBV5-6 to TRBJ2-3; D unclear. The germline CDR1 and CDR2 sequences are SGHDT and YYEEEE. The CDR3 spans 15 residues. Trimming left V 4 bases short and J 0 bases short, with 12 bases between.

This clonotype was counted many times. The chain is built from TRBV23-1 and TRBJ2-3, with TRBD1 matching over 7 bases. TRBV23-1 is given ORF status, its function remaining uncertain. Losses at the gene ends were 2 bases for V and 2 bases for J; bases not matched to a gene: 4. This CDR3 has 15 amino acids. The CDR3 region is CASSQQGQVTDTQYF. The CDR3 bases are TGCGCCAGCAGTCAACAAGGACAGGTCACAGATACGCAGTATTTT.

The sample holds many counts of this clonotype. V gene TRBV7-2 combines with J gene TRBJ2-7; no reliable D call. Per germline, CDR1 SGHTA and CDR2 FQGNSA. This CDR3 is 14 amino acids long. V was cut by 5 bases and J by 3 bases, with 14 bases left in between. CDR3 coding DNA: TGTGCCAGCAGCCCTCAAGACATAAGCTACGAGCAGTACTTC. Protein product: CASSPQDISYEQYF.

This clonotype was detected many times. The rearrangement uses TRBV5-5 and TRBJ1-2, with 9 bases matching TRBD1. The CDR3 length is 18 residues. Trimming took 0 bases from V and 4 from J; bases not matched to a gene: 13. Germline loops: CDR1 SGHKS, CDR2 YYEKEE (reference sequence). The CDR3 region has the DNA TGTGCCAGCAGCTTGGGGGGGACAGGGAGTCCTCGGGGCTATGGCTACACCTTC. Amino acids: CASSLGGTGSPRGYGYTF.

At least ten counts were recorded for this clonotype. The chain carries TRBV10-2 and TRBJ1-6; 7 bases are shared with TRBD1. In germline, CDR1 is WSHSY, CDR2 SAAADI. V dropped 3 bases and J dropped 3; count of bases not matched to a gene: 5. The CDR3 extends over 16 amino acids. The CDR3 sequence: CASSDGRGLYNSPLHF. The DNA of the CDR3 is TGCGCCAGCAGTGATGGGAGGGGGCTCTATAATTCACCCCTCCACTTT.

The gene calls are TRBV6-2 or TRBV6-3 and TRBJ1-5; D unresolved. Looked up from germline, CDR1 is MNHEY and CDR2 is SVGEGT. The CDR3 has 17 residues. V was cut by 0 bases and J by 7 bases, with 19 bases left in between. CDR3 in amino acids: CASSYSTVRPLDQPQHF. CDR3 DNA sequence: TGTGCCAGCAGTTACTCGACGGTACGACCGCTGGACCAGCCCCAGCATTTT.

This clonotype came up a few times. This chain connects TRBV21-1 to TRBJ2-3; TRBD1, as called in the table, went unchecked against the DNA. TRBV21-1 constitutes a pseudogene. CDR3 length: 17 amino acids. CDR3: CASSKNRGRKRTDTQYF. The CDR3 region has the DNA TGTGCCAGCAGCAAAAACAGGGGGCGGAAGCGCACAGATACGCAGTATTTT.

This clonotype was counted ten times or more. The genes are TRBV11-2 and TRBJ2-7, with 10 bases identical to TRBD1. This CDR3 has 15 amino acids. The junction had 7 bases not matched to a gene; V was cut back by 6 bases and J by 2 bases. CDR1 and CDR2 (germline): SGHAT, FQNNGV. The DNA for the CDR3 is TGTGCCAGCAGGCCCCCGGGGACAGGGGCCTACGAGCAGTACTTC. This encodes CASRPPGTGAYEQYF. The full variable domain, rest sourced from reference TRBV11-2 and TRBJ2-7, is EAGVAQSPRYKIIEKRQSVAFWCNPISGHATLYWYQQILGQGPKLLIQFQNNGVVDDSQLPKDRFSAERLKGVDSTLKIQPAKLEDSAVYLCASRPPGTGAYEQYFGPGTRLTVT.

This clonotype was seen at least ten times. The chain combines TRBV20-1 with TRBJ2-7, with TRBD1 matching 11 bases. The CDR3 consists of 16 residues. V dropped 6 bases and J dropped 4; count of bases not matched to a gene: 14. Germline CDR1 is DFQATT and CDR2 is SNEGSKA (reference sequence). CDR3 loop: CSAFGTGGLKSYEQYF. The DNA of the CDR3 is TGCAGTGCATTCGGGACAGGGGGTCTCAAATCGTACGAGCAGTACTTC.

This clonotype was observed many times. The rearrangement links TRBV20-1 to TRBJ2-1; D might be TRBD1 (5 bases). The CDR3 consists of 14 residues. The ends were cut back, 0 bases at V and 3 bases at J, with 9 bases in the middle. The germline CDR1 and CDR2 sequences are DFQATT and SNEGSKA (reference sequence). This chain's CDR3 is CSARDRGLYNEQFF. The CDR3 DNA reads TGCAGTGCTAGAGATAGGGGCCTCTACAATGAGCAGTTCTTC.

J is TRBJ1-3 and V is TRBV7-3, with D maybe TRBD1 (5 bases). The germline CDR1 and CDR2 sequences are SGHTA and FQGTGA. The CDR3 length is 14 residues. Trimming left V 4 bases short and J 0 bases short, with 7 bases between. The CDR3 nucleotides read TGTGCCAGCAGCTCGGACAACTCTGGAAACACCATATATTTT. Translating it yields CASSSDNSGNTIYF.

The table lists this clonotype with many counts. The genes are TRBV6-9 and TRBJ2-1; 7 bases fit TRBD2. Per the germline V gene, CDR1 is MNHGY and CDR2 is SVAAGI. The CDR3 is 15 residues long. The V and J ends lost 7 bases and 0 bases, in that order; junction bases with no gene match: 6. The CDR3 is CASNDGRISYNEQFF. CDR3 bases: TGTGCCAGCAATGACGGGAGGATCTCCTACAATGAGCAGTTCTTC.

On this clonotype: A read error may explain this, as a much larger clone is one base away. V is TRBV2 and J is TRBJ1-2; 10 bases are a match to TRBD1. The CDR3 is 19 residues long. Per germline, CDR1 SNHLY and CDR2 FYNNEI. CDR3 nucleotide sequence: TGTGCCAACAGTGTATTCGACGGGACAGGGGTAACCACCAACTATGGCTACACCTTC. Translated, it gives CANSVFDGTGVTTNYGYTF.

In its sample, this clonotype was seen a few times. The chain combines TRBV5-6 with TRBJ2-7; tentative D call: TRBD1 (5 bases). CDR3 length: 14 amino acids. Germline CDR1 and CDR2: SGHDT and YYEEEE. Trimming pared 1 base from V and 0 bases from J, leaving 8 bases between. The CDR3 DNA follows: TGTGCCAGCAGCTTGTTCAGGGACTCCTACGAGCAGTACTTC. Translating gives CASSLFRDSYEQYF.

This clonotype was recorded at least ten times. In DNA form, the CDR3 reads TGTGCCAGCAGCTTAGTGGGGAACAATTCACCCCTCCACTTT. Residues: CASSLVGNNSPLHF. The chain employs TRBV7-9 and TRBJ1-6; D is undetermined. The CDR3 length is 14 residues. Trimming shortened V by 1 base and J by 7 bases, and 8 bases separated the two germline ends. Germline V gives CDR1 SEHNR, CDR2 FQNEAQ (reference sequence).